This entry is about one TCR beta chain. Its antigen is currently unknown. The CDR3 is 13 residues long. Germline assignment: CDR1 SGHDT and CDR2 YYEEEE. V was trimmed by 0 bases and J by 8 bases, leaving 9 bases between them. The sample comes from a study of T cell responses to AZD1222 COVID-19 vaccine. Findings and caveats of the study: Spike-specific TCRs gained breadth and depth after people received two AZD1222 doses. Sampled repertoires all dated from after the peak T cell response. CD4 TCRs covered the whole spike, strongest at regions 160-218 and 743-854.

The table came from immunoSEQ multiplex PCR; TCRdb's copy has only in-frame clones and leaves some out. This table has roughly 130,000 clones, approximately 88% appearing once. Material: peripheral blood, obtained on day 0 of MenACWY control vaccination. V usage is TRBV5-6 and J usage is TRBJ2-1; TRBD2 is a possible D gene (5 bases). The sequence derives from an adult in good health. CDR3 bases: TGTGCCAGCAGCTTGGCCGGGGAGTATGAGCAGTTCTTC. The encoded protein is CASSLAGEYEQFF.